These T cell receptor beta chains were read from a single sample in a study of T cell repertoires in cytomegalovirus infection. TCRdb redid the calling of the reads with MiXCR, one entry per CDR3 protein. The sample has fewer than 550,000 distinct CDR3 sequences, 15% to 20% seen once. What was sequenced was CD8+ T cells from PBMCs. These receptors were taken from a human donor in good health (CMV status not recorded). Some clones in this sample may be carry-over from other donors' samples. CDR3s include the opening cysteine and the closing phenylalanine or tryptophan. A D gene is named only where the DNA matches it firmly. Clone size is shown for a subset of rows, as once, few, many or a class of expanded clone.

D: TRBD2
size: .
J: TRBJ2-5
V: TRBV27
CDR3: CASSHLSPLADQETQYF
DNA: TGTGCCAGCAGTCACCTCTCCCCTCTAGCGGACCAAGAGACCCAGTACTTC

D: TRBD1
size: many
J: TRBJ2-1
V: TRBV7-9
CDR3: CATEGTGAFPKVSSYNEQFF
DNA: TGTGCCACCGAGGGGACAGGGGCTTTCCCTAAAGTTAGCTCCTACAATGAGCAGTTCTTC

D: .
size: few
J: TRBJ1-2
V: TRBV12-3/TRBV12-4
CDR3: CASSSDPIYGYTF
DNA: TGTGCCAGCAGCTCCGATCCAATCTATGGCTACACCTTC

D: .
size: many
J: TRBJ1-2
V: TRBV12-3/TRBV12-4
CDR3: CASSLDDRPQGYGYTF
DNA: TGTGCCAGCAGTCTCGATGACAGGCCCCAGGGCTATGGCTACACCTTC

D: TRBD2
size: .
J: TRBJ2-7
V: TRBV27
CDR3: CASSYSGSRGGYEQYF
DNA: TGTGCCAGCAGTTATAGCGGATCGCGGGGGGGATACGAGCAGTACTTC

D: TRBD2
size: few
J: TRBJ2-2
V: TRBV4-1
CDR3: CASSPRGRENTGELFF
DNA: TGCGCCAGCAGCCCCCGTGGGAGGGAGAACACCGGGGAGCTGTTTTTT

D: TRBD2
size: .
J: TRBJ2-2
V: TRBV14
CDR3: CASRLREDYTGELFF
DNA: TGTGCCAGCAGGTTGCGGGAGGATTACACCGGGGAGCTGTTTTTT

D: TRBD2
size: many
J: TRBJ2-7
V: TRBV2
CDR3: CASSESITGGSYEQYF
DNA: TGTGCCAGCAGTGAGTCGATCACGGGAGGTTCCTACGAGCAGTACTTC

D: .
size: many
J: TRBJ2-3
V: TRBV29-1
CDR3: CSAHPPGFLTDTQYF
DNA: TGCAGCGCGCACCCTCCAGGGTTTTTGACAGATACGCAGTATTTT

D: TRBD1
size: many
J: TRBJ2-1
V: TRBV12-5
CDR3: CASGRGTGTYNEQFF
DNA: TGTGCTAGTGGTCGGGGGACAGGTACATACAATGAGCAGTTCTTC

D: .
size: many
J: TRBJ2-7
V: TRBV7-9
CDR3: CASSSGRFSYEQYF
DNA: TGTGCCAGCAGCTCGGGACGGTTTTCCTACGAGCAGTACTTC

D: .
size: few
J: TRBJ2-1
V: TRBV6-2/TRBV6-3
CDR3: CASLGVLGYNEQFF
DNA: TGTGCCAGCCTAGGGGTTTTGGGGTACAATGAGCAGTTCTTC

D: .
size: many
J: TRBJ1-2
V: TRBV11-2
CDR3: CASSPPNPYGYTF
DNA: TGTGCCAGCAGCCCCCCTAATCCCTATGGCTACACCTTC

D: .
size: few
J: TRBJ2-1
V: TRBV7-9
CDR3: CASSLVPPERTQHNEQFF
DNA: TGTGCCAGCAGCTTAGTCCCCCCCGAACGGACTCAACACAATGAGCAGTTCTTC

D: .
size: many
J: TRBJ2-7
V: TRBV12-3/TRBV12-4
CDR3: CASSLNPTTYEQYF
DNA: TGTGCCAGCAGTTTAAACCCGACCACCTACGAGCAGTACTTC

D: .
size: .
J: TRBJ1-1
V: TRBV28
CDR3: CASTRRHGATEAFF
DNA: TGTGCCAGCACCCGGAGGCATGGGGCGACTGAAGCTTTCTTT

D: TRBD1
size: many
J: TRBJ1-4
V: TRBV7-9
CDR3: CASSLGTGYEKLFF
DNA: TGTGCCAGCAGCTTGGGGACAGGATATGAAAAACTGTTTTTT

D: .
size: few
J: TRBJ2-1
V: TRBV27
CDR3: CASSPTRGVEQFF
DNA: TGTGCCAGCAGTCCGACTCGGGGCGTTGAGCAGTTCTTC

D: .
size: many
J: TRBJ1-1
V: TRBV12-3/TRBV12-4
CDR3: CASSLGTGPSTEAFF
DNA: TGTGCCAGCAGTTTGGGAACAGGGCCCTCGACTGAAGCTTTCTTT

D: .
size: many
J: TRBJ2-6
V: TRBV7-9
CDR3: CASSSRVLRRVSGANVLTF
DNA: TGTGCCAGCAGTTCTCGGGTCCTAAGGAGGGTCTCTGGGGCCAACGTCCTGACTTTC

D: TRBD2
size: few
J: TRBJ2-7
V: TRBV7-9
CDR3: CASSLSSGRAEYEQYF
DNA: TGTGCCAGCAGCTTATCAAGCGGGAGGGCCGAATACGAGCAGTACTTC

D: TRBD2
size: few
J: TRBJ2-7
V: TRBV4-1
CDR3: CASSQPSGGSYEQYF
DNA: TGCGCCAGCAGCCAACCAAGCGGGGGGTCCTACGAGCAGTACTTC

D: .
size: .
J: TRBJ2-2
V: TRBV6-6
CDR3: CVVGPRAKTGELFF
DNA: TGTGTCGTAGGACCCCGCGCGAAAACCGGGGAGCTGTTTTTT

D: .
size: .
J: TRBJ1-1
V: TRBV4-1
CDR3: CASSQVIANTEAFF
DNA: TGCGCCAGCAGCCAAGTAATCGCGAACACTGAAGCTTTCTTT

D: .
size: many
J: TRBJ1-2
V: TRBV10-2
CDR3: CASSDPGRNYGYTF
DNA: TGCGCCAGCAGTGATCCGGGACGGAACTATGGCTACACCTTC

D: .
size: many
J: TRBJ2-7
V: TRBV11-1
CDR3: CASSRKDVRYEQYF
DNA: TGTGCCAGCAGCCGAAAGGACGTCCGTTACGAGCAGTACTTC

D: .
size: many
J: TRBJ1-2
V: TRBV10-3
CDR3: CAISEPGNRGLAYGYTF
DNA: TGTGCCATCAGTGAGCCAGGAAATAGGGGGTTGGCCTATGGCTACACCTTC

D: .
size: .
J: TRBJ2-2
V: TRBV15
CDR3: CATSGPEFYTGELFF
DNA: TGTGCCACCAGCGGCCCCGAGTTTTACACCGGGGAGCTGTTTTTT

D: .
size: many
J: TRBJ1-5
V: TRBV6-1
CDR3: CASSDRQGKVQPQHF
DNA: TGTGCCAGCAGCGACAGGCAGGGAAAAGTTCAGCCCCAGCATTTT

D: .
size: many
J: TRBJ1-5
V: TRBV19
CDR3: CASTGGNQPQHF
DNA: TGTGCCAGTACTGGGGGCAATCAGCCCCAGCATTTT

D: TRBD1
size: many
J: TRBJ2-1
V: TRBV27
CDR3: CASSPSTGGNEQFF
DNA: TGTGCCAGCAGTCCCTCGACAGGGGGCAATGAGCAGTTCTTC

D: TRBD1
size: .
J: TRBJ1-2
V: TRBV6-1
CDR3: CASRTGGSGYTF
DNA: TGTGCCAGCAGGACAGGGGGTAGTGGCTACACCTTC

D: .
size: many
J: TRBJ1-5
V: TRBV12-3/TRBV12-4
CDR3: CASSPGTLGQPQHF
DNA: TGTGCCAGCAGCCCCGGGACCTTGGGACAGCCCCAGCATTTT

D: .
size: .
J: TRBJ2-1
V: TRBV30
CDR3: CAWEPLGVSEQFF
DNA: TGTGCCTGGGAGCCCCTGGGCGTGAGTGAGCAGTTCTTC

D: .
size: few
J: TRBJ1-6
V: TRBV9
CDR3: CASSVEGGISYNSPLHF
DNA: TGTGCCAGCAGCGTAGAAGGCGGAATCTCCTATAATTCACCCCTCCACTTT

D: .
size: .
J: TRBJ2-5
V: TRBV28
CDR3: CASSLYPGEETQYF
DNA: TGTGCCAGCAGTTTATACCCAGGGGAGGAGACCCAGTACTTC

D: .
size: many
J: TRBJ1-5
V: TRBV4-1
CDR3: CASSQEEGWNQPQHF
DNA: TGCGCCAGCAGCCAAGAAGAAGGGTGGAATCAGCCCCAGCATTTT

D: TRBD2
size: few
J: TRBJ2-3
V: TRBV19
CDR3: CASSIPDGLAGTDTQYF
DNA: TGTGCCAGTAGTATACCCGACGGACTAGCGGGAACAGATACGCAGTATTTT

D: .
size: few
J: TRBJ2-5
V: TRBV27
CDR3: CASSLKDTQETQYF
DNA: TGTGCCAGCAGTTTAAAGGACACCCAAGAGACCCAGTACTTC

D: TRBD1
size: few
J: TRBJ2-5
V: TRBV28
CDR3: CASRLYGTGQETQYF
DNA: TGTGCCAGCAGGCTGTACGGGACAGGGCAAGAGACCCAGTACTTC

D: TRBD2
size: many
J: TRBJ2-1
V: TRBV12-3/TRBV12-4
CDR3: CASSLGLAGHPGNEQFF
DNA: TGTGCCAGCAGTTTAGGGCTAGCGGGGCATCCGGGTAATGAGCAGTTCTTC